What follows describes a single TCR beta chain. Its antigen is as yet unknown. This specimen comes from a study of identical twins. Study observations and caveats: Insertions were reduced in abundant cord blood beta clonotypes but not in memory repertoires.

This CDR3 has 16 residues. CDR1 and CDR2 from the germline V gene are SGHAT and FQNNGV. The ends lost 0 bases at V and 7 bases at J; junction bases unmatched: 9. Donors uniformly comprised healthy Caucasians. TCRdb called the 5' RACE reads again in MiXCR, with one record for every CDR3 protein. This sample carries around 570,000 distinct CDR3 sequences, approximately 10% of them seen once, and the ten largest clones take 2.5% to 3.5%. This same sample was also part of a study on yellow fever vaccine responses in identical twins.

The sequenced sample was PBMCs. The receptor comes from a woman under 30 in good health. The chain joins TRBV11-2 to TRBJ2-1; 7 bases match TRBD1. CDR3 bases: TGTGCCAGCAGCTTAGAATTAGGGGGCGTGCGAAATGAGCAGTTCTTC. Protein product: CASSLELGGVRNEQFF.